Each of the 8 T cell receptor beta chains below was sequenced from the same sample in a study of T cell repertoires in cytomegalovirus infection. Using its own MiXCR run on the reads, TCRdb lists one record per CDR3 protein. The table includes about 830,000 distinct CDR3 sequences, approximately 32% detected once. What these receptors recognize is not known. The sequencing used cultured CD8+ T cells from PBMCs, collected from culture after CMV antigen stimulation. These receptors were taken from a human donor in good health (CMV status not recorded). Some clones in this sample may be carry-over from other donors' samples.

The CDR3 loop reads CSAPRGRGATDTQYF. The DNA for the CDR3 is TGCAGTGCCCCAAGGGGTCGAGGGGCCACAGATACGCAGTATTTT. J is TRBJ2-3 and V is TRBV20-1; D assignment may be TRBD1 or TRBD2 (5 bases each). The CDR3 length is 15 residues. Trimming stripped 6 bases from V and 2 bases from J, with 18 bases between. Germline V lookup: CDR1 DFQATT, CDR2 SNEGSKA (reference sequence).

This chain joins TRBV19 and TRBJ2-2; D remains ambiguous. CDR1 and CDR2 from the germline V gene are LNHDA and SQIVND (reference sequence). The CDR3 is 17 residues long. Trimming took 1 base from V and 0 from J, leaving 12 bases between them. The CDR3 bases are TGTGCCAGTAGTATAGTCGGACCGGCCGCGAACACCGGGGAGCTGTTTTTT. Its protein is CASSIVGPAANTGELFF.

This clonotype came up a few times. This rearrangement joins TRBV12-3 or TRBV12-4 to TRBJ2-7; TRBD1 might be the D (6 bases). V shed 4 bases and J shed 3 bases, with 19 bases lying between them. CDR3 length equals 16 residues. As DNA, the CDR3 is TGTGCCAGCAGTTCGCAGGGGCTGGGAGCTAACTACGAGCAGTACTTC. Protein sequence: CASSSQGLGANYEQYF.

This chain uses TRBV7-9 with TRBJ2-3, with 7 bases that match TRBD1. The CDR3 consists of 15 residues. Per germline, CDR1 SEHNR and CDR2 FQNEAQ (reference sequence). Trimming removed 6 bases from V and 0 bases from J; junction bases left unmatched: 6. CDR3 region: CASRPGQASTDTQYF. DNA of the CDR3: TGTGCCAGCAGACCAGGACAGGCTAGCACAGATACGCAGTATTTT.

With regard to this clonotype: An end of the junction differs from the germline gene, which may be a read error. The chain carries TRBV28 and TRBJ2-3; 9 bases align to TRBD2. Germline assignment: CDR1 MDHEN and CDR2 SYDVKM. This CDR3 comprises 18 residues. CDR3 sequence: CTSSLTAGGPLGTDTQYF. Here the CDR3 DNA reads TGTACCAGCAGTTTAACAGCGGGGGGCCCGCTTGGCACAGATACGCAGTATTTT.

Regarding this clonotype: A read error may explain this, as a much larger clone is one base away. The V gene is TRBV11-2, the J gene TRBJ2-1, with a possible D match to TRBD1 (6 bases). The germline V gene encodes CDR1 SGHAT and CDR2 FQNNGV. This CDR3 contains 13 residues. The V end was cut by 6 bases, the J end by 4 bases, with 10 bases between. The CDR3 DNA sequence: TGTGCCAGCAGACGAACAGGGTACAATGAGCAGTTCTTC. This gives the protein CASRRTGYNEQFF. Drawing the rest from reference TRBV11-2 and TRBJ2-1, the complete variable domain is EAGVAQSPRYKIIEKRQSVAFWCNPISGHATLYWYQQILGQGPKLLIQFQNNGVVDDSQLPKDRFSAERLKGVDSTLKIQPAKLEDSAVYLCASRRTGYNEQFFGPGTRLTVL.

V is TRBV6-5 and J is TRBJ2-7; no definite D call. The V and J ends lost 8 bases and 1 base respectively, with 15 bases between them. This CDR3 spans 14 amino acids. The germline V gene has CDR1 MNHEY and CDR2 SVGAGI. As DNA, the CDR3 is TGTGCCAGCGGGCCGGGCAAGAGGTCCTACGAGCAGTACGTC. Its translation: CASGPGKRSYEQYV.

The chain uses TRBV27 and TRBJ2-1; TRBD2 might be the D (6 bases). The length of the CDR3 is 13 residues. Germline CDR1 and CDR2: MNHEY and SMNVEV (reference sequence). V lost 3 bases and J lost 9, with 12 bases in between. The CDR3 DNA is TGTGCCAGCAGTTTCGGGGGTGAAGGTGAGCAGTTCTTC. Translating gives CASSFGGEGEQFF.